The entry below gives a single T cell receptor (beta chain) sequence along with its context. No cognate antigen has been identified for it. No per-base quality is available; no much larger clone lies one base away. The germline V gene (reference sequence) yields SGHNT for CDR1 and YYREEE for CDR2. The germline V and J ends show losses of 4 bases and 3 bases respectively, and no gene match explains 7 bases of the junction. Including cysteine and phenylalanine, the CDR3 has 15 amino acids. Of all the DNA, just the CDR3 is kept, 45 bases in frame from base 1. The sample belongs to a study of T cell responses to AZD1222 COVID-19 vaccine (dated by TCRdb to the early 2020s). About the investigation overall: AZD1222 recipients with second doses at about 4 weeks or about 12 weeks were pooled, because spike-specific TCR depth and breadth did not differ between schedules. Trial participants were enrolled by age into subgroups of 18-55, 56-69 and 70-plus years, and around 150, 29 and 61 TCR-sequenced participants, respectively, were included in these subgroups. TCR sequencing was performed for some 250 trial participants, of whom some 200 were given two doses of AZD1222 and approximately 26 were given two doses of MenACWY control vaccine. General study outcomes and caveats: Nearly half of unique spike-specific TCRs reportedly recognized epitopes outside regions mutated in the B.1.351 and B.1.1.7 variants. Vaccine-associated CD4 TCRs spanned the whole spike protein, with dominant responses in regions 160-218 and 743-854. Spike-specific TCR breadth and depth rose significantly after two AZD1222 doses compared with day 0 and with MenACWY recipients. Because no day 14 peak-response samples were available, repertoires were characterized only after the peak T cell response. The 56-69-year group was small, and its depth increase did not reach significance, likely because of low power. Most participants were white British and females outnumbered males, and the authors suggested that clonal diversity may have been underestimated. Only five to seven AZD1222 recipients were SARS-CoV-2 seropositive at baseline, limiting conclusions about previously exposed vaccinees.

The CDR3 regions of human TCRbeta chains were analyzed by immunosequencing. The study's own analysis went as follows. Repertoire TCRs were checked for matches against a reference library of SARS-CoV-2-specific TCRs that had been generated using the MIRA antigen-specificity platform. Breadth was defined as the fraction of unique TCRs that were SARS-CoV-2-associated. Depth was defined as the fraction of total T cells that were SARS-CoV-2-associated. Using the MIRA data, every spike-specific TCR was mapped to the spike region that the TCR reacted to and assigned to either a CD4 or a CD8 class. Log10-transformed breadth and depth values were compared by one-way ANOVA with Sidak's multiple comparisons tests. The immuneACCESS repertoire file appears here via TCRdb, limited to in-frame rearrangements. These files lack a portion of the clones; in checked studies, under half of the deficit traces to unresolved V genes, and the cause of the others is not known. The D gene and trimming were derived from the DNA, and the V and J assignments and clone size from that table. Across this sample there are tens of thousands of clones, with 70% to 80% seen only once. The ten largest account for roughly 7% of the sample.

This specimen's time point label, interpreted: baseline before first vaccination. Vaccinee samples were obtained from the UK trials COV001 and COV002, which included a single-blind randomized controlled phase 2/3 trial of AZD1222 (ChAdOx1 nCoV-19) in healthy adults. For TCRbeta chain sequencing, PBMC samples from trial participants were taken at day 0 and at day 28 after the second dose. This chain joins TRBV5-4 to TRBJ1-2; 9 central bases correspond to TRBD1. This clonotype was sampled from an adult in good health. The sample in question was peripheral blood, obtained on day 0 of AZD1222 vaccination. CDR3 protein: CASSPGQGIYYGYTF. The base sequence is TGTGCCAGCAGCCCAGGACAGGGGATTTACTATGGCTACACCTTC.